Following are 22 T cell receptor beta chains from one sample sequenced in a study of T-cell reconstitution after alpha-beta-depleted transplantation in children. TCRbeta library preparation incorporated unique molecular identifiers. MiXCR, run by TCRdb on the PCR reads, gives a single entry per CDR3 protein. The sample has some 840,000 distinct CDR3 sequences; approximately 15% are singletons. The sample here was PBMCs, mostly from graft donor cells, taken 360 days after TCRalphabeta/CD19-depleted stem cell transplant. All receptors derive from a male patient younger than 18 who had a stem cell transplant for acute lymphoblastic leukemia, so the T cells may come from the graft donor.

Details on this clonotype: At one boundary the junction diverges from the germline segment, which might be a read error. J is TRBJ2-7 and V is TRBV30, with 8 bases that match TRBD1. This CDR3 is built from 12 residues. From germline, CDR1 is GTSNPN and CDR2 SVGIG (reference sequence). The CDR3 bases are TGTGCCTGGAGTTTTGACAGGGGTGGGGGAATATTC. This gives the protein CAWSFDRGGGIF.

This chain uses TRBV5-1 with TRBJ1-2, with D tentatively TRBD1 (6 bases). CDR3 length: 16 amino acids. Germline lookup yields CDR1 SGHRS and CDR2 YFSETQ. The V end was cut by 0 bases, the J end by 8 bases, with 20 bases between. DNA for the CDR3: TGCGCCAGCAGCTTGGAGGGGGACCGCTACCTCTGGGGCTACACCTTC. It specifies CASSLEGDRYLWGYTF.

The genes are TRBV7-2 and TRBJ2-4; 11 bases agree with TRBD2. Germline trimming cut 3 bases from V and 4 bases from J; bases unmatched to any gene: 8. This CDR3 is 17 amino acids long. Germline CDR1 SGHTA, CDR2 FQGNSA. CDR3 bases: TGTGCCAGCAGCTTGCGTCCGGGACTAGCGGCTAAAAACATTCAGTACTTC. It encodes CASSLRPGLAAKNIQYF.

This chain links TRBV5-1 with TRBJ2-1; TRBD2 matches 12 bases. The CDR3 runs 16 residues. Germline V lookup: CDR1 SGHRS, CDR2 YFSETQ. V gave up 1 base and J gave up 5 bases; unmatched junction bases: 4. The CDR3 sequence: CASSLLLAGGNNEQFF. The CDR3 coding sequence is TGCGCCAGCAGCTTGCTCCTAGCGGGGGGGAACAATGAGCAGTTCTTC.

CDR3 coding DNA: TGTGCCACCAGTGACGCAGGGGAGCGCACAGATACGCAGTATTTT. As protein: CATSDAGERTDTQYF. The gene calls are TRBV24-1 and TRBJ2-3, with D possibly being TRBD1 (6 bases). Trimming took 4 bases from V and 1 from J, leaving 11 bases between them. The CDR3 runs to 15 residues. The V gene's germline CDR1 is KGHDR and CDR2 SFDVKD.

At least ten counts were recorded for this clonotype. Sequence at one end of the junction differs from germline and may be a read error. This chain connects TRBV12-3 or TRBV12-4 to TRBJ2-7; 12 positions agree with TRBD2. CDR3 size: 14 residues. The CDR3 spells CASSRTSGTYEQYF. In nucleotides, the CDR3 is TGCGCCAGCAGCAGGACTAGCGGGACCTACGAGCAGTACTTC.

In its sample, this clonotype was seen a few times. V and J are TRBV29-1 and TRBJ2-2, with TRBD2 matching over 11 bases. The CDR3 is 18 amino acids. Per germline, CDR1 SQVTM and CDR2 ANQGSEA. V trimming: 1 base; J trimming: 8 bases; junction bases outside the gene matches: 15. Here the CDR3 DNA reads TGCAGCGTTGAAGCGAGGATGGGTAGCGGGAGGGCCTCGGGGGAGCTGTTTTTT. This gives the protein CSVEARMGSGRASGELFF.

Concerning this clonotype itself: One junction end does not reproduce the germline sequence, and a read error may be involved. This chain links TRBV9 with TRBJ2-1, with 13 bases matching TRBD2. This CDR3 is built from 15 residues. Germline CDR1 reads SGDLS; CDR2 reads YYNGEE. Here the CDR3 reads CASSVTSGRANGQFF. The CDR3 bases are TGTGCCAGCAGCGTCACTAGCGGGAGGGCCAATGGGCAGTTCTTC.

The DNA for the CDR3 is TGCAGTGCCGAAATTGGGACAGGCGGGCGTGGCTACACCTTC. It translates to CSAEIGTGGRGYTF. The chain joins TRBV20-1 to TRBJ1-2; TRBD1 matches 8 bases. The CDR3 contains 14 residues. The J segment lost 7 bases and the V segment lost 6 bases, leaving 13 bases of the junction unmatched. CDR1 is DFQATT, CDR2 SNEGSKA, per germline (reference sequence).

J is TRBJ2-7 and V is TRBV14; 10 positions match TRBD2. Germline assignment: CDR1 SGHDN and CDR2 FVKESK. Trimming cost V 1 base and J 6 bases; bases outside gene matches: 9. This CDR3 has 16 amino acids. In DNA form, the CDR3 reads TGTGCCAGCAGCCAAGGGAAGGCTAGCGGGAGTGCCGAGCAGTACTTC. Protein sequence: CASSQGKASGSAEQYF.

This clonotype was counted between two and nine times. This chain uses TRBV6-4 with TRBJ2-3; a weak D match, TRBD2 (7 bases). The CDR3 contains 14 residues. V dropped 4 bases and J dropped 3 bases, with 11 bases sitting between them. Per the germline V gene, CDR1 is MRHNA and CDR2 is SNTAGT. CDR3 sequence reads: CASSVQGGTDTQYF. Here the CDR3 DNA reads TGTGCCAGCAGTGTACAGGGAGGGACAGATACGCAGTATTTT.

This clonotype was seen only a few times. This chain joins TRBV5-1 and TRBJ2-2, with D possibly being TRBD1 (6 bases). The CDR3 is 12 residues long. CDR1 SGHRS and CDR2 YFSETQ come from the germline V gene. V was clipped by 5 bases and J by 6 bases, with 8 bases between them. CDR3 amino acids: CASRKGAGELFF. The CDR3 coding sequence is TGCGCCAGCAGGAAGGGGGCCGGGGAGCTGTTTTTT.

The sample holds many counts of this clonotype. The chain carries TRBV5-1 and TRBJ2-3; 8 nucleotides line up with TRBD2. The CDR3 is made up of 14 amino acids. Germline lookup yields CDR1 SGHRS and CDR2 YFSETQ. The J segment lost 6 bases and the V segment lost 3 bases, leaving 6 bases of the junction unmatched. The CDR3 is CASSYGLALDTQYF. In DNA form, the CDR3 reads TGCGCCAGCAGCTACGGACTAGCCCTGGATACGCAGTATTTT.

This clonotype was detected a few times. The chain joins TRBV5-5 to TRBJ2-7; D might be TRBD1 (6 bases). This CDR3 is 12 amino acids long. CDR1 SGHKS and CDR2 YYEKEE come from the germline V gene (reference sequence). V gave up 2 bases and J gave up 8 bases, with 11 bases separating them. This CDR3 reads CASSFGDTQQYF. DNA for the CDR3: TGTGCCAGCAGCTTCGGGGACACTCAGCAGTACTTC.

In this sample, this clonotype turned up a few times. CDR3 sequence reads: CASSYARMRPVAKNIQYF. Written as DNA, the CDR3 is TGTGCCAGCAGTTACGCTAGAATGAGGCCCGTAGCCAAAAACATTCAGTACTTC. The chain combines TRBV6-5 with TRBJ2-4; D not resolved. V shed 2 bases and J shed 0 bases, with 17 bases lying between them. The germline V gene has CDR1 MNHEY and CDR2 SVGAGI. The CDR3 is 18 residues long.

This clonotype was observed a handful of times. CDR3 sequence reads: CASSPPGFQETQYF. The CDR3 nucleotides read TGTGCCAGCAGCCCGCCAGGGTTCCAAGAGACCCAGTACTTC. This chain links TRBV5-6 with TRBJ2-5; a possible D gene is TRBD1 (5 bases). Germline values: CDR1 SGHDT, CDR2 YYEEEE. The CDR3 runs to 14 residues. V was pared by 4 bases and J by 1 base, with 11 bases between.

The chain couples TRBV2 to TRBJ2-7; a weak D match, TRBD1 (6 bases). The CDR3 contains 15 residues. CDR1 is SNHLY, CDR2 FYNNEI, per germline. The ends were cut back, 5 bases at V and 1 base at J, with 15 bases in the middle. CDR3 in amino acids: CASSSDRLLSYEQYF. The CDR3 coding sequence is TGTGCCAGCAGTTCTGACAGGCTCCTTTCCTACGAGCAGTACTTC. The complete variable domain, with remaining parts taken from reference TRBV2 and TRBJ2-7, reads EPEVTQTPSHQVTQMGQEVILRCVPISNHLYFYWYRQILGQKVEFLVSFYNNEISEKSEIFDDQFSVERPDGSNFTLKIRSTKLEDSAMYFCASSSDRLLSYEQYFGPGTRLTVT.

This clonotype was counted ten times or more. The chain combines TRBV29-1 with TRBJ2-1; a weak D match, TRBD2 (6 bases). The CDR3 is 12 amino acids. Per the germline V gene, CDR1 is SQVTM and CDR2 is ANQGSEA. Trimming took 7 bases from V and 6 from J, leaving 13 bases between them. CDR3 nucleotide sequence: TGCAGCGCCGGCCCCGGGAGCAATGAGCAGTTCTTC. Its translation: CSAGPGSNEQFF.

The CDR3 sequence is CASSSTPPSPNTGELFF. CDR3 sequence (DNA): TGCGCCAGCAGCTCCACCCCTCCAAGCCCGAACACCGGGGAGCTGTTTTTT. The chain recombines TRBV5-1 with TRBJ2-2; D ambiguous. The V gene's germline CDR1 is SGHRS and CDR2 YFSETQ. V gave up 3 bases and J gave up 0 bases, with 15 bases separating them. CDR3 length: 17 amino acids.

The J gene is TRBJ2-1, the V gene TRBV12-3 or TRBV12-4; TRBD2 might be the D (6 bases). Trimming took 5 bases from V and 3 from J, leaving 23 bases between them. The CDR3 runs to 18 residues. The CDR3 sequence: CASSPRSLLAQGYNEQFF. CDR3 bases: TGTGCCAGCAGTCCCCGATCCCTGCTAGCGCAAGGCTACAATGAGCAGTTCTTC.

This clonotype was counted at least ten times. The chain links TRBV12-3 or TRBV12-4 to TRBJ2-5; D perhaps matches TRBD2 (5 bases). V was cut by 0 bases and J by 10 bases, with 12 bases left in between. The CDR3 runs 13 residues. The CDR3 DNA follows: TGTGCCAGCAGTTTAGCCGGCGGGTATGGCCAGTACTTC. Protein: CASSLAGGYGQYF.

This clonotype was seen more than once but under ten times. The CDR3 DNA reads as TGTGCCATCTACCCGGGACTAAGCTCCTACAATGAGCAGTTCTTC. This gives the protein CAIYPGLSSYNEQFF. This chain connects TRBV7-9 to TRBJ2-1; 7 bases are shared with TRBD2. The CDR3 spans 15 residues. V lost 10 bases, J lost 0 bases, and 9 bases stayed unmatched. CDR1 is SEHNR, CDR2 FQNEAQ, per germline (reference sequence).